This TCR beta chain was recovered during a study of T cell repertoires in cytomegalovirus infection. Study-level results: Dominating the ex vivo response were HLA-C-restricted CMV-specific TCR beta clonotypes.

TCRdb independently ran MiXCR on the reads; one entry per CDR3 protein. The table includes 200,000 to 300,000 distinct CDR3 sequences, around 12% detected once. Many counts were recorded for this clonotype. Antigen unknown. This CDR3 region has 13 residues. Trimming pared 7 bases from V and 1 base from J, leaving 10 bases between. Germline CDR1 MNHEY, CDR2 SVGEGT. The clonotype originates from a human donor in good health (CMV status not recorded). Some clones in this sample may be carry-over from other donors' samples. This sequence joins TRBV6-2 or TRBV6-3 and TRBJ2-5, with TRBD1 as a possible D gene (5 bases). The sequenced material came from PBMCs. The CDR3 bases are TGTGCCAGCACCGGACACCTCCAAGAGACCCAGTACTTC. As protein: CASTGHLQETQYF.